This record looks at one T cell receptor (beta chain) sequence and its context. It has no known antigen specificity. No base qualities exist here, and no much larger clone lies one base off it. This specimen belongs to a study of cytomegalovirus exposure and HLA in healthy donors (dated by TCRdb to the late 2010s). Broadly, across the study: An earlier analysis of fewer than 750 of the donors reported approximately 280 Gb of sequence data and around 100 million unique TCR beta sequences obtained from around 170 million T cells. The aim of the study was to test whether cataloging public T cell receptors could identify signatures of past pathogen exposure. In addition to the first cohort of about 650 subjects, a separate validation cohort of approximately 130 different subjects was used. An early release covering some 640 HLA-typed donors comprised about 320 gigabases of sequencing data and around 80 million unique TCR sequences. The genetic ancestry cluster associated with self-reported Caucasian donors included roughly 84% of the roughly 400 genotyped donors. Rather than using new phenotypic data, the later analysis identified candidate immune exposures from TCR beta sequences and from how often those sequences occurred across donors. Every discovery cohort repertoire had been produced on one sequencing platform. In a later analysis, previously published TCR beta repertoires from 550 to 750 donors were re-analyzed and high-resolution HLA genotyping was added so that TCR occurrence patterns could be studied. The number of typed donors differed by locus: roughly 620-630 for A, B, C, DRB1 and DQB1; some 500 for DQA1; 600 to 610 for DPA1; and roughly 450 for DPB1. Alongside the repertoire data, information on donor age, sex, ethnicity and CMV serostatus was compiled. The T cell repertoires of under 700 subjects were profiled by immunosequencing and related to cytomegalovirus serostatus. Among about 400 genotyped donors of the cohort, an average of approximately 200,000 unique TCR beta nucleotide sequences was sequenced per donor, of which about 19% were non-productive. A later genetic analysis took genome-wide SNP genotypes for about 60% of the roughly 670 donors and used that subset as a discovery cohort. Several DR-DQ haplotypes were handled as single units for association and clustering because linkage in the cohort was strong. To predict cytomegalovirus infection status, the study combined high-throughput TCR immunosequencing, statistical association of individual TCRs with disease status, and machine learning. Both class I and class II loci were covered by HLA typing, at four-digit resolution. In an earlier analysis of several hundred of the donors, high-throughput TCR beta sequencing was used to judge whether each TCR beta V gene segment behaved as functional or pseudogenic.

The junction carries 8 bases between V and J, which are trimmed by 2 bases and 4 bases respectively. The CDR3 has 14 amino acids, counting the end cysteine and phenylalanine. Of all the DNA, just the CDR3 is kept, 42 bases in frame from base 1. CDR1 and CDR2 are drawn from the germline V gene (reference sequence): LNHDA, SQIVND. The cohort comprised approximately 700 healthy bone marrow donors. Cohort members were all nominally healthy when sampled, although unrecorded immune exposures were likely present. The donor was CMV seronegative and belonged to the group of several hundred seronegative cohort members. A peripheral blood sample was provided by each donor, and peripheral blood mononuclear cells were used for TCR beta sequencing. The Qiagen DNeasy Blood Extraction Kit was used to extract genomic DNA from the blood cell samples. Library generation was performed with the immunoSEQ multiplex PCR assay. A mixture of 60 forward primers for TCR Vbeta segments and 13 reverse primers for TCR Jbeta segments was used in the multiplex PCR. A multiplex PCR assay on genomic DNA amplified the CDR3 region of rearranged TCR beta genes. The amplified TCR beta libraries were sequenced on the Illumina HiSeq System as 87-base-pair reads. On the study's bioinformatics: A later analysis tallied approximately 87 million unique TCR beta chains across the 660 or so repertoires, and about 12 million of those chains were shared by two or more donors. To remove PCR and sequencing errors, raw reads were error-corrected and collapsed into unique sequences using a nearest-neighbor algorithm that merged closely related sequences. V, D and J gene segments were assigned by aligning CDR3 sequences to IMGT reference sequences. For a sequence to be retained, at least a six-nucleotide match to both a V gene segment and a J gene segment was required. Rearrangements were called productive when the CDR3 lacked stop codons and stayed in frame with V and J; all others were non-productive. Following IMGT convention, CDR3 was defined as the stretch from the second conserved V-encoded cysteine up to the conserved J-encoded phenylalanine. In an earlier analysis of around 570 of the donors, sequences lacking an unambiguous match to a single V gene segment were excluded. An earlier analysis of 500 to 700 of the donors classified V segments as functional when productive rearrangements were above 56.7% and as segregating when the standard deviation between donors was above 5%. A statistical classification framework was built to diagnose cytomegalovirus status from the catalog of TCR beta chain sequences. A later analysis assigned V and J genes by comparing TCR nucleotide sequences with IMGT/GENE-DB human TR gene sequences. The TCRdist pipeline was used in a later analysis to assign CDR3 sequences and most-parsimonious VDJ recombination scenarios. In a later analysis, each TCR beta chain was defined by its CDR3 amino acid sequence together with its V-gene family, and reads lacking a unique V-gene family were excluded. As a way to deal with suspected cross-contamination and a sequencing artifact, a later analysis dropped roughly 620 nucleotide sequences that were highly shared and had low generation probability. For each public chain, a later analysis derived a clonal expansion index from normalized ranks of inferred template counts within each repertoire. Generation probabilities in a later analysis came from a VDJ recombination model fitted to out-of-frame rearrangements, and those results were checked against IGoR. Hypergeometric tests were used in a later analysis to score TCR-TCR, TCR-HLA and TCR-CMV co-occurrence, with a repertoire-size bias correction applied to the TCR pairs. False discovery rates were estimated in a later analysis by permuting HLA or CMV assignments 20 times. A later analysis grouped co-occurring TCRs with DBSCAN, adding TCRdist sequence similarity when clustering within HLA-allele-positive subsets. For co-occurrence clustering, repertoires with fewer than 30,000 or more than 120,000 public chains were excluded, along with roughly five repertoires with anomalous nucleotide sharing. TCRdb carries this immuneACCESS record with in-frame sequences only. Its versions omit some clonotypes, under half of them owing to an unresolved V gene in the studies checked, with the rest unexplained. That table furnishes V, J and clone size, whereas the DNA furnished D and trimming. Counted in this sample were more than 110,000 clones; around 80% of them appeared once. Around 1.3% of the sample is held by the ten biggest clonotypes.

Summary of the overall study and its limitations: HLA typing was unavailable for some donors at each locus, so association tests used only the typed subset. Most TCR sequences were observed very rarely across donors, whereas some public TCRs were present in many individuals. Because counts were too low, some 17 rarely observed V segments, including chromosome 9 orphons, were excluded from the earlier analysis of some 590 of the donors. The sequencing pipeline was judged likely to have produced a cluster of highly shared sequence variants as a technical artifact. In both the original and validation cohorts, the classifier was reported to diagnose cytomegalovirus status with high specificity and sensitivity. Some IMGT-functional V segments, including TRBV6-2 and TRBV6-3, could not be distinguished by the 87-base-pair reads and were therefore excluded. In a later analysis, TCR association rates were found to vary across HLA loci, with the most associated TCRs seen for DRB1 alleles and the fewest for HLA-C alleles. Correlated functional status among segregating V segments might reflect linkage disequilibrium, but an unknown experimental factor could not be ruled out. In a later analysis, HLA-associated TCR beta chains showed more clonal expansion and lower generation probabilities than non-associated chains that were equally common. In a later genetic analysis, a missense DCLRE1C variant was associated with V-gene and J-gene trimming of TCR beta chains, and the association was replicated in an independent cohort. Sequencing depth was assumed to be roughly uniform across donors in the presence/absence analyses, though that assumption may not hold. The authors suggested that the approach could potentially be generalized to other disease states and immunological phenotypes. The only immune exposure information available for the cohort was CMV serostatus. Only TCR beta chains were sequenced in this cohort, and the absence of alpha or paired-chain data limited detectable features. In a later genetic analysis, fewer N-insertions in productive TCRs were reported among donors in an Asian-associated ancestry cluster than the roughly 640-donor mean. A few of the identified cytomegalovirus-associated TCR beta chains were confirmed in vitro to be specific for cytomegalovirus antigens. An earlier analysis of approximately 500 of the donors showed that most TCR beta V segments appeared in productive rearrangements either about 87% or about 30% of the time, which broadly matched IMGT annotations. A total of fewer than 200 TCR beta chains were listed by the study as associated with cytomegalovirus. A further reported finding was that TCR beta sequences accurately predicted the HLA-A and HLA-B alleles for most subjects in the first cohort. Specific HLA alleles were associated with about 17,000 TCR beta sequences at a false discovery rate of 0.05 in a later analysis. A later analysis found that most CMV-associated TCR beta chains appeared HLA-restricted, with HLA associations seemingly driven largely by CMV exposure. Strong co-occurrence of HLA alleles, especially DR and DQ, made assigning TCR associations to individual alleles difficult. A later analysis reported that several top co-occurrence clusters appeared linked to parvovirus B19, influenza, CMV and Epstein-Barr virus.

The V and J genes are TRBV19 and TRBJ2-2; the D gene cannot be named for sure. This receptor was identified in a female donor in good health and CMV-seronegative. The specimen sequenced was PBMCs. The nucleotide sequence is given as TGTGCCAGTAGTATACAGGTTAGCACCGGGGAGCTGTTTTTT. Translated, it gives CASSIQVSTGELFF.